This TCR beta chain appears in the sequencing data of a study of cytomegalovirus exposure and HLA in healthy donors. The wider study: A prior study identified 90 million to 120 million unique TCR beta sequences from 190 million or so T cells. Among about 380 genotyped donors, around 80% fell in the Caucasian-associated ancestry cluster.

CDR1 is SGHRS, CDR2 YFSETQ, per germline. V shed 3 bases and J 4 bases; nucleotides not matched to a gene: 2. There are 16 residues in the CDR3. The PCR used 60 Vbeta and 13 Jbeta primers. The assay was immunoSEQ multiplex PCR, and TCRdb's table has in-frame clones only and misses some. The table lists roughly 110,000 clones, approximately 76% of them singletons, with 2% to 3% in the top ten. The chain joins TRBV5-1 to TRBJ2-2; 14 nucleotides agree with TRBD2. The sequence was obtained from a man aged 18-30 years in good health and CMV-seronegative. Sequences were obtained from PBMCs. The CDR3 nucleotides read TGCGCCAGCAGCTCAGGACTAGCGGGGGGCACCGGGGAGCTGTTTTTT. It encodes CASSSGLAGGTGELFF.